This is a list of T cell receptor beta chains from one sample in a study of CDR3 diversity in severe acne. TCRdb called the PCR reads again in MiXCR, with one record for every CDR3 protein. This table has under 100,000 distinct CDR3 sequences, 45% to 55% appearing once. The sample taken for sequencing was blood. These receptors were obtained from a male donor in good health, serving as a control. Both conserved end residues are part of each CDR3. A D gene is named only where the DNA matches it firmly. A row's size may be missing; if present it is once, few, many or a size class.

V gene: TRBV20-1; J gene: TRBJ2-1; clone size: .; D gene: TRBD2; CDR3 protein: CSATGLAGEDEQFF; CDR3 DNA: TGCAGTGCTACAGGACTAGCGGGAGAGGATGAGCAGTTCTTC
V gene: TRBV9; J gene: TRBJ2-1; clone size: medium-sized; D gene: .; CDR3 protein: CASSVGERGEQFF; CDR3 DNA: TGTGCCAGCAGCGTAGGGGAAAGGGGTGAGCAGTTCTTC
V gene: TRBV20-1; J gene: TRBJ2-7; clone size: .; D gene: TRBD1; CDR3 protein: CSAKGTGGVYEQYF; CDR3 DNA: TGCAGTGCTAAAGGGACAGGGGGAGTCTACGAGCAGTACTTC
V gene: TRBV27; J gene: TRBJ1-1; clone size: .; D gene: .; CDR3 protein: CASSSTDSGWTEAFF; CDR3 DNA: TGTGCCAGCAGTTCAACCGACAGCGGATGGACTGAAGCTTTCTTT
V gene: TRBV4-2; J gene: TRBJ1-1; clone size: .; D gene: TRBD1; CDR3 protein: CASSRDRVWWGVFF; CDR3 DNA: TGTGCCAGCAGCCGGGACAGGGTGTGGTGGGGTGTTTTCTTT
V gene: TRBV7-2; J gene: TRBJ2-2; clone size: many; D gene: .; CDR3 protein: CASRNTNTGELFF; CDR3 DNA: TGTGCCAGCAGGAACACAAACACCGGGGAGCTGTTTTTT
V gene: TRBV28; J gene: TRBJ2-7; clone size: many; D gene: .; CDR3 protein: CASSKRYEQYF; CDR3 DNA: TGTGCCAGCAGTAAACGTTACGAGCAGTACTTC
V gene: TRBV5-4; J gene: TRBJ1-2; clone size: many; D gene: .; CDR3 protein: CASSLALTANYGYTF; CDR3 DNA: TGTGCCAGCAGCTTGGCCTTGACGGCTAACTATGGCTACACCTTC
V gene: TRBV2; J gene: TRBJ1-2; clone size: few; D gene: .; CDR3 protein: CASKGSRYGYTF; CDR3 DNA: TGTGCCAGCAAGGGCAGCCGCTATGGCTACACCTTC
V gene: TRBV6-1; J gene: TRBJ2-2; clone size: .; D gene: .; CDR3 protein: CASSSRGSQSGELFF; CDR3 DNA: TGTGCCAGCAGTTCCCGGGGAAGTCAGAGCGGGGAGCTGTTTTTT
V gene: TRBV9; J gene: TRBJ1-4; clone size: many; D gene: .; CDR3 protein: CASSVGDEKLFF; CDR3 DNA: TGTGCCAGCAGCGTAGGAGATGAAAAACTGTTTTTT
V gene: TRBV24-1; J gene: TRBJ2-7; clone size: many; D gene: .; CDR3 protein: CATSEERFPHEQYF; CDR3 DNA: TGTGCCACCAGTGAAGAGCGTTTCCCCCACGAGCAGTACTTC
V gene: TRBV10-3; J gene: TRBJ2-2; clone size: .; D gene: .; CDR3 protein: CAISPGRGGELFF; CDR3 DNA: TGTGCCATCAGCCCGGGTAGGGGCGGGGAGCTGTTTTTT
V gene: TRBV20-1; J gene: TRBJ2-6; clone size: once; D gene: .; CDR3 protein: CSARVAGAISGANVLTF; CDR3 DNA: TGCAGTGCTAGAGTTGCGGGGGCGATCTCTGGGGCCAACGTCCTGACTTTC
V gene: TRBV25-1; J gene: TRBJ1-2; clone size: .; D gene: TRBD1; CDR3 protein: CASSLRDRHYGYTF; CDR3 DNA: TGTGCCAGCAGCCTCCGGGACAGACACTATGGCTACACCTTC
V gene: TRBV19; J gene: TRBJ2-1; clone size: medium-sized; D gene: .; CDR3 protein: CASSIDRSQRDEQFF; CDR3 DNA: TGTGCCAGTAGTATAGATCGGAGCCAGCGGGATGAGCAGTTCTTC
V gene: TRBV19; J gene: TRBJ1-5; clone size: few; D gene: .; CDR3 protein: CASSIGAGNQPQHF; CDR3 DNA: TGTGCCAGTAGTATAGGGGCTGGGAATCAGCCCCAGCATTTT
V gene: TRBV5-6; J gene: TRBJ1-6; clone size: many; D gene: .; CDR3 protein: CASSGGTEGNSPLHF; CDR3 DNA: TGTGCCAGCAGCGGGGGGACGGAAGGTAATTCACCCCTCCACTTT
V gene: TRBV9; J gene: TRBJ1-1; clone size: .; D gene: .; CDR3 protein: CASSQPGGDTNTEASF; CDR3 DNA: TGTGCCAGCAGCCAACCGGGAGGGGACACGAACACTGAAGCTTCCTTT
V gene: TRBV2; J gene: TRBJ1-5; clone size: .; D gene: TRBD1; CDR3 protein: CASSGTGNNQPQHF; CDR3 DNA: TGTGCCAGCAGCGGGACAGGGAACAATCAGCCCCAGCATTTT
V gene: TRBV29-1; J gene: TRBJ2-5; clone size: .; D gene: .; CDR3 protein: CSVETGTEETQYF; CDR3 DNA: TGCAGCGTTGAAACGGGGACGGAGGAGACCCAGTACTTC
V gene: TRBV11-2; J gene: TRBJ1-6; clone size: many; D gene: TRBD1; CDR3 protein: CASSAATGQGGSPLHF; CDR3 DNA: TGTGCCAGCAGCGCGGCGACGGGACAGGGGGGTTCACCCCTCCACTTT
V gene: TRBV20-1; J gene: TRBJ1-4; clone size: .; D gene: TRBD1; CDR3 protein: CSSRQGDEKLFF; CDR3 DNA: TGCAGCTCAAGACAGGGCGATGAAAAACTGTTTTTT
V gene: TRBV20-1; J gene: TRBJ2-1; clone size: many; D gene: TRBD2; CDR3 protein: CSALAGGPNNEQFF; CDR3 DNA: TGCAGTGCTCTAGCGGGAGGTCCTAACAATGAGCAGTTCTTC
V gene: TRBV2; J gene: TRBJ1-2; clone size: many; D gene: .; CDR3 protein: CASSGQSYGYTF; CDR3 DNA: TGTGCCAGCAGCGGACAGAGCTATGGCTACACCTTC
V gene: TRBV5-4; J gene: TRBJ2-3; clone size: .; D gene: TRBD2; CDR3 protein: CASRSSGGAPDTQYF; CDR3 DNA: TGTGCCAGCAGATCTAGCGGGGGGGCCCCAGATACGCAGTATTTT
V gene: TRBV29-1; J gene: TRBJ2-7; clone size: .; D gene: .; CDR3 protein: CSVAPGLGSHEQYF; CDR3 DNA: TGCAGCGTTGCACCGGGACTGGGAAGCCACGAGCAGTACTTC
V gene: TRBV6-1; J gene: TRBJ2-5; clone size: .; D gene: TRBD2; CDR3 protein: CATRRRETWETQYF; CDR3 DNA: TGTGCCACTCGGAGGCGGGAGACGTGGGAGACCCAGTACTTC
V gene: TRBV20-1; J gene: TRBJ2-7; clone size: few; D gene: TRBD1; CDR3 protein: CSAIQGALELREQYF; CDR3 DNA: TGCAGTGCTATCCAGGGGGCCCTCGAATTACGGGAGCAGTACTTC
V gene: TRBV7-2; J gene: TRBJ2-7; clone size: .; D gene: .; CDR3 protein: CASSSQGWYEQYF; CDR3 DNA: TGTGCCAGCAGCTCCCAGGGTTGGTACGAGCAGTACTTC
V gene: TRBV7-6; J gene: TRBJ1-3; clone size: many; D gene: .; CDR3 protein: CASQGNENTIYF; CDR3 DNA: TGTGCCAGCCAGGGAAACGAAAACACCATATATTTT
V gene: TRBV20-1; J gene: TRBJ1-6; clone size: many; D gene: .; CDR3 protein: CSATDRTRLGPGTRSPLHF; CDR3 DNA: TGCAGTGCAACCGACAGGACCCGCCTTGGCCCGGGGACCCGTTCACCCCTCCACTTT
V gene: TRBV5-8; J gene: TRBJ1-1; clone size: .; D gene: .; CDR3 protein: CASSSKGNTEAFF; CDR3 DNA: TGTGCCAGCAGTTCTAAGGGGAACACTGAAGCTTTCTTT
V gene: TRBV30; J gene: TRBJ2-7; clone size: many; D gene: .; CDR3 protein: CALVAPGRVYEQYF; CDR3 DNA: TGTGCCCTCGTCGCTCCGGGAAGGGTTTACGAGCAGTACTTC
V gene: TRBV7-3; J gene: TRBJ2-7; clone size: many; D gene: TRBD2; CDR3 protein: CASSHREGGHYEQYF; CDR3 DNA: TGTGCCAGCAGCCACCGGGAGGGCGGGCATTACGAGCAGTACTTC
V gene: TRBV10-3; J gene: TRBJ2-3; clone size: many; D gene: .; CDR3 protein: CAISAGFTDTQYF; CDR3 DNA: TGTGCCATCAGCGCAGGGTTTACAGATACGCAGTATTTT
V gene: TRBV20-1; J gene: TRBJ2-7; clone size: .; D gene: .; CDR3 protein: CSARVGEEQYF; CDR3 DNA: TGCAGTGCTAGAGTAGGGGAAGAGCAGTACTTC
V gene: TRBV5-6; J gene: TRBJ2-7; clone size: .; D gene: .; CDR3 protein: CASSLRDRQFPYEQYF; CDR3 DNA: TGTGCCAGCAGCCTGCGGGACCGCCAGTTTCCCTACGAGCAGTACTTC
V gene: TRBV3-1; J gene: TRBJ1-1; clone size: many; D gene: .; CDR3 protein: CASSQDRVNTEAFF; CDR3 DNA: TGTGCCAGCAGCCAAGACAGGGTGAACACTGAAGCTTTCTTT
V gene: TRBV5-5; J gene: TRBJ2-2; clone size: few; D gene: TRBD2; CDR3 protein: CATRGLTSGTLTGELFF; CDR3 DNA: TGTGCCACCAGGGGTCTGACTAGCGGGACACTCACCGGGGAGCTGTTTTTT